This entry lists 2 T cell receptor beta chains sequenced from one sample in a study of control samples from healthy donors and cancer patients. Produced via immunoSEQ multiplex PCR; TCRdb's table is partial and in-frame only. The sample has some 170,000 clones, nearly 96% seen once; the top ten hold 1%. Sample: blood. Receptors originate from a woman aged 25-40 years in good health.

This rearrangement joins TRBV29-1 to TRBJ2-7, with 8 bases lining up with TRBD2. The V gene's germline CDR1 is SQVTM and CDR2 ANQGSEA. CDR3 size: 14 residues. Trimming took 1 base from V and 2 from J; bases not matched to a gene: 4. For the CDR3, the DNA is TGCAGCGTTGAAGGTAGCGGGATAACCTACGAGCAGTACTTC. Its protein product is CSVEGSGITYEQYF.

The count of this clone is one. The rearrangement uses TRBV5-4 and TRBJ2-3, with a tentative D call TRBD2 (6 bases). The V gene lost 0 bases and the J gene lost 2 bases, with 13 bases spanning the gap. CDR3 length equals 16 residues. CDR1 is SGHNT, CDR2 YYREEE, per germline (reference sequence). This CDR3 reads CASSLASPGLTDTQYF. CDR3 bases: TGTGCCAGCAGCTTGGCAAGCCCGGGACTCACAGATACGCAGTATTTT. Full variable domain (rest looked up from reference TRBV5-4 and TRBJ2-3): ETGVTQSPTHLIKTRGQQVTLRCSSQSGHNTVSWYQQALGQGPQFIFQYYREEENGRGNFPPRFSGLQFPNYSSELNVNALELDDSALYLCASSLASPGLTDTQYFGPGTRLTVL.